The next 10 T cell receptor beta chains were all read from a single sample in a study of T cells in tumors after PD-1 blockade. Profiling relied on immunoSEQ multiplex PCR, and the TCRdb table lists in-frame clones only, not all of them. In the table there are approximately 60,000 clones, approximately 79% of which are singletons. The input for sequencing was PBMCs, taken after anti-PD-1 treatment. These receptors all come from a human donor with basal cell carcinoma.

The rearrangement links TRBV3-1 (or the pseudogene TRBV3-2) to TRBJ2-7; TRBD2 aligns across 10 bases. The CDR3 is 15 amino acids. Germline assignment: CDR1 LGHDT and CDR2 YNNKEL (reference sequence). Germline trimming cut 2 bases from V and 7 bases from J; bases unmatched to any gene: 8. The CDR3 DNA reads as TGTGCCAGCAGCCAAAGAGCGGGGGGGTCTTGGGAGCAGTACTTC. Translating gives CASSQRAGGSWEQYF.

This clone was seen once. V usage is TRBV30 and J usage is TRBJ2-2; the D gene could be TRBD1 or TRBD2 (5 bases each). The CDR3 spans 14 residues. The V and J ends lost 4 bases and 1 base respectively, with 10 bases between them. Germline values: CDR1 GTSNPN, CDR2 SVGIG (reference sequence). CDR3 sequence: CAWIRDGNTGELFF. The DNA of the CDR3 is TGTGCCTGGATCCGGGACGGGAACACCGGGGAGCTGTTTTTT. The whole variable domain, remainder taken from reference TRBV30 and TRBJ2-2, is SQTIHQWPATLVQPVGSPLSLECTVEGTSNPNLYWYRQAAGRGLQLLFYSVGIGQISSEVPQNLSASRPQDRQFILSSKKLLLSDSGFYLCAWIRDGNTGELFFGEGSRLTVL.

This clone was recorded a few times. This sequence joins TRBV18 and TRBJ1-1; a weak D match, TRBD1 (5 bases). CDR3 length equals 16 residues. The V gene's germline CDR1 is KGHSH and CDR2 LQKENI. The germline V and J ends were trimmed by 8 bases and 0 bases, with 19 bases remaining between them. CDR3 nucleotides: TGTGCCAGCCAACCCCAAGAGGGGTCAATGAACACTGAAGCTTTCTTT. It yields the protein CASQPQEGSMNTEAFF.

V is TRBV14 and J is TRBJ2-3, with 10 nucleotides matching TRBD2. Germline lookup yields CDR1 SGHDN and CDR2 FVKESK. This CDR3 comprises 16 residues. Unmatched junction bases numbered 4, after V lost 3 bases and J lost 1 base. In DNA, the CDR3 is TGTGCCAGCAGCCAGGGGACTAGCGCCCGCACAGATACGCAGTATTTT. Translating gives CASSQGTSARTDTQYF.

The chain joins TRBV28 to TRBJ2-3, with a weak D call TRBD2 (5 bases). V was shortened by 3 bases and J by 4 bases, with 20 bases between the two germline ends. CDR3 length: 17 residues. CDR1 and CDR2 (germline): MDHEN, SYDVKM. In DNA, the CDR3 is TGTGCCAGCAGTTTCTATACTTCAAGTTGGGGAGCAGATACGCAGTATTTT. This sequence encodes CASSFYTSSWGADTQYF.

This clone has just a few counts. This sequence joins TRBV5-1 and TRBJ2-7; maybe TRBD1 (6 bases). V lost 5 bases, J lost 0 bases, and 12 bases lay in between. From germline, CDR1 is SGHRS and CDR2 YFSETQ. The CDR3 has 14 residues. CDR3 nucleotide sequence: TGCGCCAGCAGAACCCGGGACACCTCCTACGAGCAGTACTTC. Translation gives CASRTRDTSYEQYF. The whole variable domain, remainder taken from reference TRBV5-1 and TRBJ2-7, is KAGVTQTPRYLIKTRGQQVTLSCSPISGHRSVSWYQQTPGQGLQFLFEYFSETQRNKGNFPGRFSGRQFSNSRSEMNVSTLELGDSALYLCASRTRDTSYEQYFGPGTRLTVT.

This clone was seen just once. The chain has TRBV9 and TRBJ1-1, with 9 nucleotides matching TRBD1. The J segment lost 9 bases and the V segment lost 2 bases, leaving 8 bases of the junction unmatched. CDR1 and CDR2 (germline): SGDLS, YYNGEE. This CDR3 has 14 residues. The CDR3 protein is CASSVSGTGPKAFF. Here the CDR3 DNA reads TGTGCCAGCAGCGTGTCAGGGACAGGGCCCAAAGCTTTCTTT.

The DNA for the CDR3 is TGTGCCAGCAGGGCCTCAGGAATCAATCAGCCCCAGCATTTT. Its translation is CASRASGINQPQHF. The chain uses TRBV7-9 and TRBJ1-5, with D hard to call. Trimming left V 6 bases short and J 3 bases short, with 12 bases between. The CDR3 is 14 amino acids. Germline assignment: CDR1 SEHNR and CDR2 FQNEAQ (reference sequence).

The chain has TRBV12-5 and TRBJ2-2, with D uncertain. The CDR3 is made up of 14 amino acids. Germline assignment: CDR1 LGHNT and CDR2 FRNRAP. Trimming took 7 bases from V and 1 from J, leaving 10 bases between them. This CDR3 is CASAPGLNTGELFF. The CDR3 DNA follows: TGTGCTAGTGCCCCGGGTCTGAACACCGGGGAGCTGTTTTTT. The variable domain in full, with the rest retrieved from reference TRBV12-5 and TRBJ2-2, is DARVTQTPRHKVTEMGQEVTMRCQPILGHNTVFWYRQTMMQGLELLAYFRNRAPLDDSGMPKDRFSAEMPDATLATLKIQPSEPRDSAVYFCASAPGLNTGELFFGEGSRLTVL.

The gene calls are TRBV7-9 and TRBJ2-7; TRBD2 aligns across 8 bases. In germline, CDR1 is SEHNR, CDR2 FQNEAQ (reference sequence). J was trimmed by 2 bases and V by 1 base; bases with no gene match: 13. The CDR3 has 18 residues. The CDR3 nucleotides are TGTGCCAGCAGCTTAGGGACGGACGGCGGGGGGTGGGCCTACGAGCAGTACTTC. It encodes CASSLGTDGGGWAYEQYF.